The clone carrying this T cell receptor (beta chain) was observed once. The V gene end was trimmed by 0 bases and the J gene end by 7 bases; junction bases not matched to a gene: 9. The germline V gene encodes CDR1 SGHDT and CDR2 YYEEEE. The CDR3 sequence is 16 residues long. The sample originates from a study of blood T cell repertoires in COVID-19. For the study at large: PBMCs, B-cell-depleted T cells, or T cells were the source of the cDNA or gDNA that made up the material.

Methods used by the authors: Amplification of reference gene primers was used by the study to estimate nucleated cell counts. The repertoire was sequenced with immunoSEQ multiplex PCR; TCRdb's copy has only in-frame clones and lacks some. For V, J and clone size, that table is used; D and trimming come from the DNA. The sample consists of under 20,000 clones, roughly 80% of them appearing once. The chain is built from TRBV5-6 and TRBJ2-1, with TRBD2 matching over 8 bases. Material: peripheral blood. This TCR was recovered from a man between 60 and 75 years old with active or convalescent COVID-19. The CDR3 DNA follows: TGTGCCAGCAGCTTGGCGGGACTAGGGAGGGAGAATGAGCAGTTCTTC. It is translated as CASSLAGLGRENEQFF.